These T cell receptor beta chains were read from a single sample in a study of blood T cell repertoires in COVID-19. TCRdb keeps only in-frame clones here, not all; method: immunoSEQ multiplex PCR. The sample holds 260,000 or so clones, around 83% seen once. The sequencing sample was made of peripheral blood. The receptors here all came from a man aged 80 or over with acute or convalescent COVID-19. CDR3s include the opening cysteine and the closing phenylalanine or tryptophan. A D gene is named only where the DNA matches it firmly. Not every row has a clone size; where given, it reads once, few, many or a size class.

v_call	clone_size	d_call	j_call	cdr3_aa	cdr3_nt
TRBV2	once	TRBD1	TRBJ1-6	CASSALGQVNSPLHF	TGTGCCAGCAGTGCTCTGGGACAGGTTAATTCACCCCTCCACTTT
TRBV3-1/TRBV3-2	-	-	TRBJ2-2	CASSQVGATGELFF	TGTGCCAGCAGCCAAGTTGGAGCGACCGGGGAGCTGTTTTTT
TRBV15	-	-	TRBJ2-5	CATSRVRFETQYF	TGTGCCACCAGCAGAGTTCGGTTCGAGACCCAGTACTTC
TRBV3-1/TRBV3-2	-	TRBD1	TRBJ1-3	CASTYQSGGTYPNTIYF	TGTGCCAGCACATACCAATCAGGGGGAACGTACCCCAACACCATATATTTT
TRBV19	-	-	TRBJ1-3	CATSGISGNTIYF	TGTGCCACCTCGGGGATCTCTGGAAACACCATATATTTT
TRBV7-2	-	-	TRBJ1-6	CASSLLGGSNSPLHF	TGTGCCAGCAGCTTGCTCGGGGGTAGCAATTCACCCCTCCACTTT
TRBV19	-	-	TRBJ2-5	CASSQVGSPGVGTQYF	TGTGCCAGTAGCCAAGTTGGGAGCCCCGGGGTAGGGACCCAGTACTTC
TRBV7-3	-	-	TRBJ1-1	CASSPRGGMNTEAFF	TGTGCCAGCAGCCCCAGGGGTGGGATGAACACTGAAGCTTTCTTT
TRBV29-1	-	TRBD1	TRBJ1-2	CSVEGQGANYGYTF	TGCAGCGTTGAGGGGCAGGGGGCGAACTATGGCTACACCTTC
TRBV5-1	once	TRBD1	TRBJ1-6	CASSLGPGQGNSPLHF	TGCGCCAGCAGCTTGGGGCCGGGACAGGGGAATTCACCCCTCCACTTT
TRBV10-3	-	-	TRBJ1-4	CAIKSGSNEKLFF	TGTGCCATCAAATCAGGCTCTAATGAAAAACTGTTTTTT
TRBV14	once	TRBD2	TRBJ2-1	CASSHLEGLGSYNEQFF	TGTGCCAGCAGCCACCTAGAGGGACTAGGCTCCTACAATGAGCAGTTCTTC
TRBV27	-	TRBD2	TRBJ2-4	CASSPGMGRGNIQYF	TGTGCCAGCAGCCCGGGGATGGGGAGGGGAAACATTCAGTACTTC
TRBV5-1	-	-	TRBJ1-1	CASSFLSGTEAFF	TGCGCCAGCAGCTTTTTAAGCGGGACTGAAGCTTTCTTT
TRBV6-2/TRBV6-3	-	TRBD2	TRBJ2-1	CASSYLPSGRVGFF	TGTGCCAGCAGTTACTTGCCTAGCGGGAGGGTTGGGTTCTTC
TRBV5-1	once	-	TRBJ1-6	CASSSNPTGNNSPLHF	TGCGCCAGCAGCTCGAACCCCACAGGGAATAATTCACCCCTCCACTTT
TRBV5-1	-	-	TRBJ2-1	CASSLGQGWYNEQFF	TGCGCCAGCAGCTTGGGTCAGGGGTGGTACAATGAGCAGTTCTTC
TRBV27	-	TRBD1	TRBJ2-3	CASKTGTGVRDTQYF	TGTGCCAGTAAAACCGGGACAGGGGTAAGGGATACGCAGTATTTT
TRBV15	once	-	TRBJ1-5	CATSRPPRGGTNQPQHF	TGTGCCACCAGCAGACCCCCTCGGGGGGGTACGAATCAGCCCCAGCATTTT
TRBV30	-	-	TRBJ1-5	CAWRDWDKGDNQPQHF	TGTGCCTGGAGGGACTGGGACAAGGGGGACAATCAGCCCCAGCATTTT
TRBV5-1	few	-	TRBJ2-5	CASSIGQLQETQYF	TGCGCCAGCAGCATTGGACAGCTCCAAGAGACCCAGTACTTC
TRBV28	-	TRBD2	TRBJ2-2	CASSPSPGRDDTGELFF	TGTGCCAGCAGCCCCTCCCCCGGGAGGGATGACACCGGGGAGCTGTTTTTT
TRBV6-5	once	TRBD2	TRBJ2-1	CASTKGGTRNEQFF	TGTGCCAGCACGAAAGGAGGGACTAGGAATGAGCAGTTCTTC
TRBV19	-	TRBD2	TRBJ2-7	CASSSQAGNSYEQYF	TGTGCCAGTAGTTCTCAAGCGGGGAACTCCTACGAGCAGTACTTC
TRBV6-6	-	-	TRBJ1-5	CASSFGGNQPQHF	TGTGCCAGCAGTTTCGGGGGCAATCAGCCCCAGCATTTT
TRBV28	-	TRBD1	TRBJ2-7	CASRRTGPHEQYF	TGTGCCAGCAGAAGGACAGGGCCCCACGAGCAGTACTTC
TRBV28	-	-	TRBJ1-5	CASRRVRGNQPQHF	TGTGCCAGCAGGAGGGTTCGGGGCAATCAGCCCCAGCATTTT
TRBV2	-	TRBD2	TRBJ2-1	CASSRTSGGAYYNEQFF	TGTGCCAGCAGTCGGACTAGCGGGGGGGCGTATTACAATGAGCAGTTCTTC
TRBV12-3/TRBV12-4	-	-	TRBJ1-1	CASRTPGRTEAFF	TGTGCCAGTCGAACCCCGGGGAGAACTGAAGCTTTCTTT
TRBV7-2	once	TRBD2	TRBJ2-3	CASSLGLAGGLDTQYF	TGTGCCAGCAGCTTAGGACTAGCGGGGGGGCTAGATACGCAGTATTTT
TRBV5-6	once	-	TRBJ2-1	CASSFPQGRVQFF	TGTGCCAGCAGCTTCCCACAGGGTAGGGTGCAGTTCTTC